This T cell receptor beta chain was sequenced for a study of blood T cell repertoires in COVID-19. Germline CDR1 reads SGHAT; CDR2 reads FQDESV (reference sequence). CDR3 length equals 15 residues. V shed 2 bases and J 6 bases; nucleotides not matched to a gene: 4. The assay was immunoSEQ multiplex PCR, and TCRdb's table has in-frame clones only and misses some. Here the sample spans 250,000 to 300,000 clones, around 86% being singletons. The rearrangement joins TRBV11-1 to TRBJ1-6; TRBD1 aligns across 7 bases. Sequenced input: peripheral blood. The source of this sequence is a woman aged 60-70 years with active or convalescent COVID-19. CDR3 nucleotide sequence: TGTGCCAGCAGCTTACTCGGGACAGTTAATTCACCCCTCCACTTT. Amino acid sequence: CASSLLGTVNSPLHF. The variable domain in full, completed from reference TRBV11-1 and TRBJ1-6, reads EAEVAQSPRYKITEKSQAVAFWCDPISGHATLYWYRQILGQGPELLVQFQDESVVDDSQLPKDRFSAERLKGVDSTLKIQPAELGDSAMYLCASSLLGTVNSPLHFGNGTRLTVT.